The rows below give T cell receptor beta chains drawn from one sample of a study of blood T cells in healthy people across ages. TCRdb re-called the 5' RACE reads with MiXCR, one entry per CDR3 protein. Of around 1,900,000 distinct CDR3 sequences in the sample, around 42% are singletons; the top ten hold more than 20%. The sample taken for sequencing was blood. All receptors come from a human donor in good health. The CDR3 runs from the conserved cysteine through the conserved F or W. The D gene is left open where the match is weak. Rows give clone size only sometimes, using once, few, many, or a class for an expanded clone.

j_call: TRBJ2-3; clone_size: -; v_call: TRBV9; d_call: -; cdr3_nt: TGTGCCAGCAGCGGCGGAGGACCACTAAGTGGGACAGATACGCAGTATTTT; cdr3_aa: CASSGGGPLSGTDTQYF
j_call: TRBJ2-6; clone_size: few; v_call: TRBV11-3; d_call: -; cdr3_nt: TGTGCCAGCAGCTTAGATCTTCCTTTAACAGGGACTGGGGCCAACGTCCTGACTTTC; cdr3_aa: CASSLDLPLTGTGANVLTF
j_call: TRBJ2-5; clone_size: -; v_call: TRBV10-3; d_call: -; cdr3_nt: TGTGCCATCAGTGCGGGGGCGGGGGAGGAGACCCAGTACTTC; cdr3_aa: CAISAGAGEETQYF
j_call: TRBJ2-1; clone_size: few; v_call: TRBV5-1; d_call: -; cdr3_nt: TGCGCCAGCAGCTTGATTCGGATCCACAATGAGCAGTTCTTC; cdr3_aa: CASSLIRIHNEQFF
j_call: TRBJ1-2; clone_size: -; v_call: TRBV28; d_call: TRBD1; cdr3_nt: TGTGCCAGCAGTTCGGGACAGGGTATAGGTGGCTACACCTTC; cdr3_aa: CASSSGQGIGGYTF
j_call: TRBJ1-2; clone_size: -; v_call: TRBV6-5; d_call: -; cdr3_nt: TGTGCCAGCAGTTACGGACCTTATGGCTACACCTTC; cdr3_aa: CASSYGPYGYTF
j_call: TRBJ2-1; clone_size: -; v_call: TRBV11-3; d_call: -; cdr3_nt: TGTGCCAGCAGCCAACCTCAGACAGGCGAGGGTTACAATGAGCAGTTCTTC; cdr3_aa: CASSQPQTGEGYNEQFF
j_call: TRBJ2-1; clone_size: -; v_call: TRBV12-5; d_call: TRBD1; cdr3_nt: TGTGCTAGTGGTTTCGGACAGGGTCCCTACAATGAGCAGTTCTTC; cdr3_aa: CASGFGQGPYNEQFF
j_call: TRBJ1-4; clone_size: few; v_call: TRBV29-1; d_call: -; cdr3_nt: TGCAGCGTTGAAGAGAGGGTTCCCGGTGAAAAACTGTTTTTT; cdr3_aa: CSVEERVPGEKLFF
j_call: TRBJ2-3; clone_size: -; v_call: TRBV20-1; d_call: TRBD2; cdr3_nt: TGCAGTGCAAAAAGCGGGGTTGGGATAGATACGCAGTATTTT; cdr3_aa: CSAKSGVGIDTQYF
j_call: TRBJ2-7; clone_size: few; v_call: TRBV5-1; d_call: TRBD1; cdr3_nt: TGCGCCAGCAGCCCCGGGACAGGTCTCGGGAACAATGAGCAGTACTTC; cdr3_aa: CASSPGTGLGNNEQYF
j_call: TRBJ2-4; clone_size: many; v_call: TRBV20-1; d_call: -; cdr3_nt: TGCAGTGCTAGAGTGCGTTACCGGGACTCAGCAGCCAAAAACATTCAGTACTTC; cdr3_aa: CSARVRYRDSAAKNIQYF
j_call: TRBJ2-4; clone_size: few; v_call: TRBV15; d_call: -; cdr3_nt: TGTGCCACCAGCAGAGATCTTAATGAGGGCCTGACGAAAAACATTCAGTACTTC; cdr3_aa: CATSRDLNEGLTKNIQYF
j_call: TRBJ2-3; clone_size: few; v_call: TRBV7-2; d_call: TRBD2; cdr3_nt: TGTGCCAGCAGCCCGACTAGCGGGCGTACAGATACGCAGTATTTT; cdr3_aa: CASSPTSGRTDTQYF
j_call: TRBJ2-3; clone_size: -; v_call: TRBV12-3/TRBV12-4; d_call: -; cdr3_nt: TGTGCCAGCAGTCCGACTCTCAGCACAGATGCGGAGTATTTT; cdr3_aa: CASSPTLSTDAEYF
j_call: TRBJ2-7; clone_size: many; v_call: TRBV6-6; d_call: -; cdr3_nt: TGTGCCAGCCTTCGGGCAGGTGAGGAAGAGCAGTACTTC; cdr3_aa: CASLRAGEEEQYF
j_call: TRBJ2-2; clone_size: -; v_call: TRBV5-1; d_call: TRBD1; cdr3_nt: TGCGCCAGCAGCAACGGACAGGTTCCCGGGGAGCTGTTTTTT; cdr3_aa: CASSNGQVPGELFF
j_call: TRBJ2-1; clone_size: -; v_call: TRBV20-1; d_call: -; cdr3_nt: TGCAGCGCTAGGAACAGCCGCTCCTACAATGAGCAGTTCTTC; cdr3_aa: CSARNSRSYNEQFF
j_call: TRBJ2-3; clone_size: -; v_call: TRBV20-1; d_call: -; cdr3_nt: TGCAGTGCTAGGACTCCCGGGGTAGATACGCAGTATTTT; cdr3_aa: CSARTPGVDTQYF
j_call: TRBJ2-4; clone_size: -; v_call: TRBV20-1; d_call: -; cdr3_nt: TGCAGTGCCCTGTCGGCCGGGACCAAAAACATTCAGTACTTC; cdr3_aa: CSALSAGTKNIQYF
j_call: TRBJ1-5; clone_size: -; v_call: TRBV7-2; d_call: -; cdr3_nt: TGTGCCAGCAGCTCCAGACACGAGACAGTTCGAAATCAGCCCCAGCATTTT; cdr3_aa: CASSSRHETVRNQPQHF
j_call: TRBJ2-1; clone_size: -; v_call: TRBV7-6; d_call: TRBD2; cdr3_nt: TGTGCCAGCAGCTTAGGGGACTACCCTTACAATGAGCAGTTCTTC; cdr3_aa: CASSLGDYPYNEQFF
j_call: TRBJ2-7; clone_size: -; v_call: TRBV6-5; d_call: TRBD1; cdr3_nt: TGTGCCAGCACTATTCGACAGGGATACGAGCAGTACTTC; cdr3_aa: CASTIRQGYEQYF
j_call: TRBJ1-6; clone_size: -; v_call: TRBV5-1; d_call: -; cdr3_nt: TGCGCCAGCAGCTCTAAGGGACATAATTCACCCCTCCACTTT; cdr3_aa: CASSSKGHNSPLHF
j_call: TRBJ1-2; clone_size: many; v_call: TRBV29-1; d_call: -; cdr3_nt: TGCAGCGTTTACTCGAATGGCTACACCTTC; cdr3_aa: CSVYSNGYTF
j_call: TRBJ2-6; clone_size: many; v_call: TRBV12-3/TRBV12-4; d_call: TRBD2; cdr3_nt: TGTGCCAGCAGTTTAAATTGGGAGGGATCTGGGGCCAACGTCCTGACTTTC; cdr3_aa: CASSLNWEGSGANVLTF
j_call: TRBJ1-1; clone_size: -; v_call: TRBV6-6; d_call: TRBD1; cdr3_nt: TGTGCCAGCAGTTACGGGGTGGGAGGGGGCGAAGTGGAAGCTTTCTTT; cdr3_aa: CASSYGVGGGEVEAFF
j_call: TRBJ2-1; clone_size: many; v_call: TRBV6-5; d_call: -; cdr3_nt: TGTGCCAGCAGACTTGGGTTAAGCTCCTACAATGAGCAGTTCTTC; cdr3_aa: CASRLGLSSYNEQFF
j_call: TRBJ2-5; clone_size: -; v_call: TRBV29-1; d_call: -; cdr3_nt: TGCAGCGTTTCCGGGATAAGCCTAGAGACCCAGTACTTC; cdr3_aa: CSVSGISLETQYF
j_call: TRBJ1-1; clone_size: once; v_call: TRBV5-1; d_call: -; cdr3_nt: TGCGCCAGCAACGAAGATACAGCCAACACTGAAGCTTTCTTT; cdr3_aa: CASNEDTANTEAFF
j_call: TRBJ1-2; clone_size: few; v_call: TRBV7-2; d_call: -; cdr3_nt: TGTGCCAGCAGCCCACGGACCCTCACTAACTATGGCTATACCTTC; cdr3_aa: CASSPRTLTNYGYTF
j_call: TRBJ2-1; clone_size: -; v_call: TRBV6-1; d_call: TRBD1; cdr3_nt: TGTGCCAGCACCGGGACAGAGGTTTACAATGAGCAGTTCTTC; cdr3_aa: CASTGTEVYNEQFF
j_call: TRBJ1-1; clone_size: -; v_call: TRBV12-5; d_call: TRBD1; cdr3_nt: TGTGCTAGTGCCCTGACAGGGACGAACACTGAAGCTTTCTTT; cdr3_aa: CASALTGTNTEAFF
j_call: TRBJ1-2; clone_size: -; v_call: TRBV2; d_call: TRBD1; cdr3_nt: TGTGCCAGCAGTGACGTGACAGGGGATGATGGCTACACCTTC; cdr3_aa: CASSDVTGDDGYTF
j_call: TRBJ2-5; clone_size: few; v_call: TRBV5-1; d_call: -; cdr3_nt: TGCGCCAGCAGCCATTGGCCCCAGAGCCCAGAGACCCAGTACTTC; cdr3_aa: CASSHWPQSPETQYF
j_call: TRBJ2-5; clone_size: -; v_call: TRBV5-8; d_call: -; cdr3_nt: TGTGCCAGCAGCTTCGGGTCACGCCAAGAGACCCAGTACTTC; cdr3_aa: CASSFGSRQETQYF
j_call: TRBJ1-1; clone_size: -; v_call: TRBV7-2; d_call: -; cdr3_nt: TGTGCCAGCAGTTCACCTGGGGGAAGCACTGAAGCTTTCTTT; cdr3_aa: CASSSPGGSTEAFF
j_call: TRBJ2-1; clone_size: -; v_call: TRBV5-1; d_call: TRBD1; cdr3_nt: TGCGCCAGCAGCTTGCCCCGGACAGGGGGCGGGGATGAGCAGTTCTTC; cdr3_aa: CASSLPRTGGGDEQFF
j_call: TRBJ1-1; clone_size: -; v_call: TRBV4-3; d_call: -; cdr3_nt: TGTGCCAGCAGCCCAGGTTTTAGGGACACTGAAGCTTTCTTT; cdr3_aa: CASSPGFRDTEAFF
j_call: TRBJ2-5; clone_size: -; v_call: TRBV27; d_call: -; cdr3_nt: TGTGCCAGCAGGACAGCTCTCCAGGAGACCCAGTACTTC; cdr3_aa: CASRTALQETQYF
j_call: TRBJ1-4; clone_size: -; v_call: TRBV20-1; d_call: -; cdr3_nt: TGCAGTGCTAGTCGGGCAGGGTTTGGTGAAAAACTGTTTTTT; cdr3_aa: CSASRAGFGEKLFF
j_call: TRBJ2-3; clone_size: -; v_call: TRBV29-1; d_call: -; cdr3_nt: TGCAGCGTTGAAGATTGGGGAACCCGTTCGACAGATACGCAGTATTTT; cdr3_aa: CSVEDWGTRSTDTQYF
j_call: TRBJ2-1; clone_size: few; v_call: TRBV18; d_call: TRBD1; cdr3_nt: TGTGCCAGCTCACCACTAACAGGGGGCGGAGATGAGCAGTTCTTC; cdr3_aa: CASSPLTGGGDEQFF
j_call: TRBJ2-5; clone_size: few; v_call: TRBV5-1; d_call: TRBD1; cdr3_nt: TGCGCCAGCAGCTTAGGGACAGGGGGCGCGGTGGAGACCCAGTACTTC; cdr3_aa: CASSLGTGGAVETQYF
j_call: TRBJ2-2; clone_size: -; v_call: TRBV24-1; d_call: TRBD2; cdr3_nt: TGTGCCACCAGTGATTCTCTGGGAGGGAAACTGTTTTTT; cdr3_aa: CATSDSLGGKLFF
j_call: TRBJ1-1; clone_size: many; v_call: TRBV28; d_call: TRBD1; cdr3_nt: TGTGCCAGCAGTCCATACAGGGGGCTAGCTTTCTTT; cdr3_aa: CASSPYRGLAFF
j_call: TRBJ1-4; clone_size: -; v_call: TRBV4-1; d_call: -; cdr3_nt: TGCGCCAGCAGCCAAGATCTCAGCAGGGTGGGAGAAAAACTGTTTTTT; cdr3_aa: CASSQDLSRVGEKLFF